These T cell receptor beta chains were read from a single sample in a study of identical twins. TCRdb reprocessed the 5' RACE reads with MiXCR, giving one entry per CDR3 protein. The table lists 300,000 to 350,000 distinct CDR3 sequences, 9% to 15% of them singletons. These data also featured in a second study, about yellow fever vaccine responses in identical twins.

The specimen sequenced was CD8+ T cells sorted from blood. The receptor set was obtained from a woman under 30 in good health. CDR3s include the opening cysteine and the closing phenylalanine or tryptophan. A D gene is named only where the DNA matches it firmly. Expanded clones get a size class; other rows say once, few or many, or leave the size out.

TRBJ2-2 | TRBV7-6 | NA | NA | CASKNEGAGELFF | TGTGCCAGCAAAAATGAGGGGGCCGGGGAGCTGTTTTTT
TRBJ2-5 | TRBV7-6 | NA | few | CASSRSWGGRGGQLETQYF | TGTGCCAGCAGTCGGAGCTGGGGGGGCAGAGGGGGCCAATTGGAGACCCAGTACTTC
TRBJ2-1 | TRBV7-8 | TRBD2 | NA | CASSLIAGGPYNEQFF | TGTGCCAGCAGCTTGATAGCGGGGGGGCCCTACAATGAGCAGTTCTTC
TRBJ2-7 | TRBV7-9 | NA | few | CASSLPGHTSYEQYF | TGTGCCAGCAGCCTACCGGGACATACTTCCTACGAGCAGTACTTC
TRBJ2-3 | TRBV12-3/TRBV12-4 | NA | NA | CASSPEGGSTDTQYF | TGTGCCAGCAGTCCAGAGGGGGGGAGCACAGATACGCAGTATTTT
TRBJ1-2 | TRBV7-9 | NA | NA | CASSGSNYGYTF | TGTGCCAGCAGTGGGTCTAACTATGGCTACACCTTC
TRBJ1-5 | TRBV12-3/TRBV12-4 | NA | many | CASSLTRGDQPQHF | TGTGCCAGCAGTTTAACCCGAGGGGATCAGCCCCAGCATTTT
TRBJ2-5 | TRBV7-3 | NA | NA | CASSSLDAPPQETQYF | TGTGCCAGCAGCTCCTTGGACGCACCTCCTCAAGAGACCCAGTACTTC
TRBJ2-3 | TRBV20-1 | NA | few | CSARGAAATDTQYF | TGCAGTGCTAGAGGGGCCGCAGCCACAGATACGCAGTATTTT
TRBJ2-1 | TRBV6-1 | TRBD2 | many | CASSSRLLAGTNNEQFF | TGTGCCAGCAGTAGCCGATTACTAGCGGGAACCAACAATGAGCAGTTCTTC
TRBJ1-4 | TRBV15 | NA | few | CATSRGLGGGEKLFF | TGTGCCACCAGCAGAGGTTTAGGGGGAGGTGAAAAACTGTTTTTT
TRBJ2-5 | TRBV19 | TRBD2 | few | CASSAMTSGSETQYF | TGTGCCAGTAGTGCGATGACTAGCGGGAGTGAGACCCAGTACTTC
TRBJ2-1 | TRBV20-1 | NA | NA | CSARDFAERMVWEQFF | TGCAGTGCTAGAGATTTTGCGGAGAGGATGGTTTGGGAGCAGTTCTTC
TRBJ2-5 | TRBV5-1 | NA | many | CASSLGGDQETQYF | TGCGCCAGCAGCTTAGGGGGAGACCAAGAGACCCAGTACTTC
TRBJ2-7 | TRBV12-3/TRBV12-4 | NA | many | CASSLTAGVDYEQYF | TGTGCCAGCAGTTTAACCGCAGGGGTTGACTACGAGCAGTACTTC
TRBJ2-3 | TRBV5-1 | NA | NA | CASSSSGPDTQYF | TGCGCCAGCAGCTCCTCAGGGCCAGATACGCAGTATTTT
TRBJ2-3 | TRBV12-3/TRBV12-4 | NA | many | CASSVPDTQYF | TGTGCCAGCAGTGTACCGGATACGCAGTATTTT
TRBJ2-7 | TRBV7-9 | NA | NA | CASRSAEAYEQYF | TGTGCCAGCAGATCAGCGGAGGCCTACGAGCAGTACTTC
TRBJ2-1 | TRBV5-6 | TRBD2 | few | CASSLEAGTSGRNEQFF | TGTGCCAGCAGCTTGGAGGCGGGGACTAGCGGGAGAAATGAGCAGTTCTTC
TRBJ2-7 | TRBV4-1 | TRBD2 | many | CASSLRDYFNYEQYF | TGCGCCAGCAGCCTACGGGACTATTTTAACTACGAGCAGTACTTC
TRBJ1-5 | TRBV20-1 | NA | NA | CSGSDSPDSNQPQHF | TGCAGTGGGTCGGACAGCCCAGATAGCAATCAGCCCCAGCATTTT
TRBJ2-3 | TRBV9 | NA | few | CASSALSDTQYF | TGTGCCAGCAGCGCCCTCTCTGATACGCAGTATTTT
TRBJ2-3 | TRBV11-3 | TRBD2 | NA | CASSPRGGPDTQYF | TGTGCCAGCAGCCCACGGGGGGGCCCAGATACGCAGTATTTT